What follows is one TCR beta chain and its context. Its antigen remains unknown. The length of the CDR3 is 14 residues. CDR1 and CDR2 from the germline V gene are SGHTA and FQGNSA. Trimming pared 5 bases from V and 8 bases from J, leaving 18 bases between. The sample belongs to a study of CD4 T cells in relation to SARS-CoV-2 and coronaviruses. The protocol was immunoSEQ multiplex PCR, while the TCRdb copy is restricted to in-frame clones and leaves out a portion. The sample lists about 29,000 clones; around 72% were seen once. Unexposed donor CD4+ T cells date from about 2011-2018, before the COVID-19 pandemic. After 10 to 11 days of culture, CD4+ T cells were isolated.

This clonotype originated in a human donor in good health. Sequenced: CD4+ T cells from PBMCs, cultured in vitro. This chain joins TRBV7-2 and TRBJ1-2; the D is unclear. The CDR3 sequence: CASSPYRLDTGYTF. CDR3 nucleotides: TGTGCCAGCAGCCCCTACAGACTGGATACGGGCTACACCTTC.